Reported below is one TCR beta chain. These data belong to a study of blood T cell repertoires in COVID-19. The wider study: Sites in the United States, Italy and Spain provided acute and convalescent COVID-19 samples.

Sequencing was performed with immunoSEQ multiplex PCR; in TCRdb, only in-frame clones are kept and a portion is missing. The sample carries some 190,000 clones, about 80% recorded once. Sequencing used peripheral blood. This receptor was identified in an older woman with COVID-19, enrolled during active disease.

The CDR3 spells CARKQRNYGYTF. CDR3 bases: TGCGCCAGGAAACAGAGAAACTATGGCTACACCTTC. The V gene is TRBV5-1, the J gene TRBJ1-2; D gene unclear. The CDR3 has 12 residues. CDR1 and CDR2 from the germline V gene are SGHRS and YFSETQ. Trimming stripped 8 bases from V and 2 bases from J, with 10 bases between. Full variable domain (remainder filled in from reference TRBV5-1 and TRBJ1-2): KAGVTQTPRYLIKTRGQQVTLSCSPISGHRSVSWYQQTPGQGLQFLFEYFSETQRNKGNFPGRFSGRQFSNSRSEMNVSTLELGDSALYLCARKQRNYGYTFGSGTRLTVV.